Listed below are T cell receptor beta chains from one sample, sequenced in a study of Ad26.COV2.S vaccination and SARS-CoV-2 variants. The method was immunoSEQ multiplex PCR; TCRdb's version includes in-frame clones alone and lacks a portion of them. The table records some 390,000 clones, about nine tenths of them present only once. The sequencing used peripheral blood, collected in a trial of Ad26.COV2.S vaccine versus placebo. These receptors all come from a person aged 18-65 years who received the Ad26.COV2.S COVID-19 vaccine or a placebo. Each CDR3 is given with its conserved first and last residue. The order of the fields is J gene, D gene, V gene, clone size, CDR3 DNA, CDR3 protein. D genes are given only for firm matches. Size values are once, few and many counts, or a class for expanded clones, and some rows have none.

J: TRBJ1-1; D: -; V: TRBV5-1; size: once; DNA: TGCGCCAGCCGGGGTGAGGGGACGAACACTGAAGCTTTCTTT; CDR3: CASRGEGTNTEAFF
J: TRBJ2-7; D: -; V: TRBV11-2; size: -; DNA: TGTGCCAGCAGCTTAGAGGTCAGCAGCTCCTACGAGCAGTACTTC; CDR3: CASSLEVSSSYEQYF
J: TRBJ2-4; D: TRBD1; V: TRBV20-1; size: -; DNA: TGCAGTGCTAGTGACAGGGGAAAGGAAAACATTCAGTACTTC; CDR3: CSASDRGKENIQYF
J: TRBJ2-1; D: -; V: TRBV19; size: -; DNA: TGTGCCACCAATCGACGGGGGGCAGCTGAGCAGTTCTTC; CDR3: CATNRRGAAEQFF
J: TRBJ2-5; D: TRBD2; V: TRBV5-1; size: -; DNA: TGCGCCAGCAGCACGGGACTAGTTACGGAGACCCAGTACTTC; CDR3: CASSTGLVTETQYF
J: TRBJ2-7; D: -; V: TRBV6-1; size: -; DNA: TGTGCCAGCAGTGAAGCCGGTACCTACGAGCAGTACTTC; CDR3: CASSEAGTYEQYF
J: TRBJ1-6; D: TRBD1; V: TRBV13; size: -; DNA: TGTGCCAGCACCAATACGGGACAGGGAATCTATAATTCACCCCTCCACTTT; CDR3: CASTNTGQGIYNSPLHF
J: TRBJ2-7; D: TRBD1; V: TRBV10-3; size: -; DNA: TGTGCCATCAGTGAGTCAGTTAAGGGACAGCGCGAGCAGTACTTC; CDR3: CAISESVKGQREQYF
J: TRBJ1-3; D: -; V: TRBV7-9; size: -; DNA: TGTGCCAGCAGCTCGCATGGGGACACCATATATTTT; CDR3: CASSSHGDTIYF
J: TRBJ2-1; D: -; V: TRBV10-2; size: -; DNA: TGCGCCAGCAGGACTCTAGGGGACCGGACGGACAATGAGCAGTTCTTC; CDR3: CASRTLGDRTDNEQFF
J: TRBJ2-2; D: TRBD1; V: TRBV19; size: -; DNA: TGTGCCAGTAGTAGGGACAGGGGAAACACCGGGGAGCTGTTTTTT; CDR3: CASSRDRGNTGELFF
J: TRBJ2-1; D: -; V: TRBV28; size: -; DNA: TGTGCCAGCAGTTGGGGGGGGCTAAGGAATGAGCAGTTCTTC; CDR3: CASSWGGLRNEQFF
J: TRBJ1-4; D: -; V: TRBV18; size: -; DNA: TGTGCCAGCTCACCATCTGCAACTAATGAAAAACTGTTTTTT; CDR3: CASSPSATNEKLFF
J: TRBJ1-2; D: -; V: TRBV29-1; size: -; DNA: TGCAGCGTTGGGACTCCGGGACAAGTCTATGGCTACACCTTC; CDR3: CSVGTPGQVYGYTF